The 8 T cell receptor beta chains below come from one sample, sequenced in a study of shared clonotypes between healthy human individuals. Here immunoSEQ multiplex PCR was the method, and the copy in TCRdb shows in-frame clones only, minus some. This table has 2 million to 2.5 million clones, roughly 90% appearing once. Sequencing input: naive CD4+ T cells from PBMCs. Subset here: CD45RA+ positively selected. These receptors came from a young man in good health. Some clones in this sample may be carry-over from other donors' samples.

With respect to this clone: Other DNA variants within this sample encode the same CDR3. V is TRBV9 and J is TRBJ2-7, with a weak D call TRBD1 (6 bases). Per the germline V gene, CDR1 is SGDLS and CDR2 is YYNGEE. The germline V and J ends were trimmed by 0 bases and 0 bases, with 10 bases remaining between them. CDR3 length equals 15 residues. This CDR3 reads CASSVGGTPSYEQYF. Here the CDR3 DNA reads TGTGCCAGCAGCGTAGGAGGGACACCCTCCTACGAGCAGTACTTC.

CDR3 region: CASSLPGLAGDFADTQYF. CDR3 sequence (DNA): TGTGCCAGCTCACTACCGGGACTAGCGGGAGATTTCGCAGATACGCAGTATTTT. The V gene is TRBV18, the J gene TRBJ2-3; 14 bases are shared with TRBD2. Per germline, CDR1 KGHSH and CDR2 LQKENI. The length of the CDR3 is 18 residues. The V gene end was trimmed by 4 bases and the J gene end by 4 bases; junction bases not matched to a gene: 10.

The chain has TRBV5-1 and TRBJ2-1; weak D call: TRBD2 (6 bases). Germline loops: CDR1 SGHRS, CDR2 YFSETQ. The length of the CDR3 is 15 residues. The V end lost 4 bases, the J end lost 4 bases, and 15 bases lay between the germline ends. The chain's CDR3 is CASSTTGGEYNEQFF. The DNA for the CDR3 is TGCGCCAGCAGCACTACAGGAGGGGAATACAATGAGCAGTTCTTC.

About this clone: The same CDR3 is also encoded by other DNA sequences in this sample. The V call is TRBV18, the J call TRBJ2-5; 8 bases are a match to TRBD2. There are 13 residues in the CDR3. Germline CDR1 and CDR2: KGHSH and LQKENI. V was clipped by 3 bases and J by 4 bases; unmatched bases: 1. The CDR3 DNA reads as TGTGCCAGCTCACCGGCGGGGGGAGAGACCCAGTACTTC. Its protein product is CASSPAGGETQYF.

This chain links TRBV2 with TRBJ2-2; D remains ambiguous. The CDR3 is 15 residues long. V gave up 0 bases and J gave up 4 bases, with 9 bases separating them. Looked up from germline, CDR1 is SNHLY and CDR2 is FYNNEI. This CDR3 reads CASSEALRVTGELFF. CDR3 nucleotide sequence: TGTGCCAGCAGTGAAGCGCTACGAGTCACCGGGGAGCTGTTTTTT.

Note on this clone: Other nucleotide sequences from this sample produce the same CDR3. The chain carries TRBV7-9 and TRBJ2-7; D might be TRBD1 or TRBD2, each matching 6 bases. From germline, CDR1 is SEHNR and CDR2 FQNEAQ (reference sequence). The V gene lost 2 bases and the J gene lost 6 bases, with 8 bases spanning the gap. The CDR3 extends over 12 amino acids. The CDR3 nucleotides are TGTGCCAGCAGCTTAAGGGGGGTCGAGCAGTACTTC. Translating gives CASSLRGVEQYF.

The chain combines TRBV7-9 with TRBJ2-7; the match to TRBD1 covers 11 bases. The germline V gene encodes CDR1 SEHNR and CDR2 FQNEAQ (reference sequence). The CDR3 spans 16 residues. The V and J ends lost 4 bases and 5 bases, in that order; junction bases with no gene match: 10. Here the CDR3 DNA reads TGTGCCAGCAGCTGGTCAAGGACAGGGGGCATCAACGAGCAGTACTTC. Encoded protein: CASSWSRTGGINEQYF.

The chain joins TRBV6-5 to TRBJ1-2; D gene ambiguous. The CDR3 runs to 14 residues. Trimming stripped 7 bases from V and 2 bases from J, with 14 bases between. Germline CDR1 MNHEY, CDR2 SVGAGI. CDR3 in amino acids: CASTSGVLNYGYTF. The DNA for the CDR3 is TGTGCCAGCACCTCAGGCGTTTTGAACTATGGCTACACCTTC.